One sample yielded the 26 T cell receptor beta chains listed below, sequenced in a study of immune heterogeneity within non-small cell lung tumors. Amplifying TCR beta CDR3 involved multiplex PCR carried out with 32 V and 13 J primers. TCRdb redid the calling of the multiplex PCR reads with MiXCR, one entry per CDR3 protein. The data hold roughly 3,000 distinct CDR3 sequences, with approximately 24% observed a single time. The template for each sample was around 540 ng of genomic DNA, which had been extracted from bulk tumor tissue. Biopsy collection occurred during surgery, with several far-apart biopsies per primary tumor. Patients underwent curative surgery for untreated, newly diagnosed non-small cell lung cancer. The specimen was lung tumor tissue. Receptors were obtained from a female donor with non-small cell lung cancer.

J is TRBJ1-1 and V is TRBV27; TRBD1 agrees at 10 bases. With V trimmed by 5 bases and J by 7 bases, 7 bases remained unmatched. Per germline, CDR1 MNHEY and CDR2 SMNVEV (reference sequence). The CDR3 has 14 amino acids. CDR3 coding DNA: TGTGCCAGCAGTAGCACGCGGACAGGGGGTGAAGCTTTCTTT. Residues: CASSSTRTGGEAFF.

The chain combines TRBV11-3 with TRBJ2-7; D call uncertain. This CDR3 spans 14 amino acids. Per germline, CDR1 SGHNT and CDR2 YENEEA. V was cut by 0 bases and J by 6 bases, with 12 bases left in between. CDR3 sequence reads: CASSLDYRAAEQYF. The CDR3 region has the DNA TGTGCCAGCAGCTTAGATTATCGGGCGGCCGAGCAGTACTTC.

This clonotype rates as large (0.1 to 1%). The chain has TRBV7-2 and TRBJ1-2; D gene uncertain. The CDR3 contains 16 residues. Germline CDR1 is SGHTA and CDR2 is FQGNSA. Trimming took off 6 bases at V and 1 base at J, with 18 bases between the two ends. The CDR3, as DNA: TGTGCCAGCAGTCCCGTTCCCCCCGAGTTTAACTATGGCTACACCTTC. Translation: CASSPVPPEFNYGYTF. The whole variable domain, remainder taken from reference TRBV7-2 and TRBJ1-2, is GAGVSQSPSNKVTEKGKDVELRCDPISGHTALYWYRQSLGQGLEFLIYFQGNSAPDKSGLPSDRFSAERTGGSVSTLTIQRTQQEDSAVYLCASSPVPPEFNYGYTFGSGTRLTVV.

The genes are TRBV12-3 or TRBV12-4 and TRBJ1-5, with 8 bases identical to TRBD1. The CDR3 contains 15 residues. The V gene end was trimmed by 1 base and the J gene end by 7 bases; junction bases not matched to a gene: 6. CDR3 region: CASSLGTGSWQPQHF. The DNA of the CDR3 is TGTGCCAGCAGTTTAGGGACAGGGAGTTGGCAGCCCCAGCATTTT.

In its sample, this clonotype ranks as medium-sized. The genes are TRBV27 and TRBJ1-1; D possibly corresponds to TRBD1 (6 bases). Between the trimmed V and J ends, which lost 8 bases and 2 bases, there was a span of 18 bases. This CDR3 has 15 residues. Germline V gene data show CDR1 as MNHEY and CDR2 as SMNVEV (reference sequence). The CDR3 loop is CASRSGGSRNTEAFF. CDR3 DNA: TGTGCCAGCCGCTCGGGGGGCAGCCGAAACACTGAAGCTTTCTTT.

This chain uses TRBV10-1 with TRBJ2-1, with 7 bases fitting TRBD2. CDR1 is WNHNN and CDR2 is SYGVQD in the germline V gene (reference sequence). The CDR3 loop spans 14 amino acids. J gave up 3 bases and V 2 bases, and 1 base lay outside the gene matches. The CDR3 protein is CASSEASGYNEQFF. CDR3 nucleotides: TGCGCCAGCAGTGAGGCTAGCGGCTACAATGAGCAGTTCTTC.

This clonotype appeared a few times. CDR3 DNA: TGCGCCAGCAGCTTGGGGCGGACTAGCGACGAGCAGTACTTC. Its translation is CASSLGRTSDEQYF. The chain is built from TRBV5-1 and TRBJ2-7, with 9 nucleotides matching TRBD2. The CDR3 covers 14 residues. With 0 bases clipped from V and 5 bases from J, the junction kept 3 bases outside the gene matches. Germline V gives CDR1 SGHRS, CDR2 YFSETQ.

A word on this clonotype: A much larger clone differs by one base, so this may be a read error. The chain links TRBV6-2 or TRBV6-3 to TRBJ2-2; the D is unclear. The CDR3 has 13 residues. Between the trimmed V and J ends, which lost 7 bases and 8 bases, there was a span of 14 bases. Germline V CDR1 and CDR2: MNHEY, SVGEGT. As DNA, the CDR3 is TGTGCCAGCATTCCCTCGCCCTTAGGGGAGCTGTTTTTT. Its protein is CASIPSPLGELFF.

This clonotype ranks as medium-sized. The DNA of the CDR3 is TGTGCCAGCAGCCGAGACAGTGTATGGGCTTTCTTT. Its translation: CASSRDSVWAFF. The V and J genes are TRBV7-8 and TRBJ1-1; perhaps TRBD1 as D (5 bases). The CDR3 runs to 12 residues. Germline lookup yields CDR1 SGHVS and CDR2 FQNEAQ. The V end lost 5 bases, the J end lost 11 bases, and 15 bases lay between the germline ends.

V and J are TRBV11-2 and TRBJ1-5, with 8 bases lining up with TRBD1. In germline, CDR1 is SGHAT, CDR2 FQNNGV. Unmatched junction bases numbered 4, after V lost 5 bases and J lost 7 bases. This CDR3 spans 13 amino acids. This CDR3 reads CASSQGALQPQHF. The CDR3 coding sequence is TGTGCCAGCAGCCAGGGGGCATTGCAGCCCCAGCATTTT.

The sample holds a few counts of this clonotype. This chain connects TRBV27 to TRBJ2-7; TRBD1 is a possible D gene (6 bases). This CDR3 spans 13 amino acids. Germline V gene sequence: CDR1 MNHEY, CDR2 SMNVEV (reference sequence). The germline V and J ends were trimmed by 5 bases and 1 base, with 9 bases remaining between them. The CDR3 DNA reads as TGTGCCAGCAGTATCAGGGGATCCTACGAGCAGTACTTC. This translates into CASSIRGSYEQYF.

V and J are TRBV20-1 and TRBJ2-1; D may correspond to TRBD1 or TRBD2 (5 bases each). V lost 6 bases and J 2 bases, leaving 14 bases between the germline ends. Germline lookup yields CDR1 DFQATT and CDR2 SNEGSKA (reference sequence). The CDR3 has 14 residues. The CDR3 region is CSAASQGAYNEQFF. CDR3 sequence (DNA): TGCAGTGCCGCTAGCCAGGGCGCCTACAATGAGCAGTTCTTC.

This clonotype was seen a handful of times. Since a much larger clone is just one base distant, this may be a read error. The chain is built from TRBV28 and TRBJ1-4, with 7 bases fitting TRBD1. Looked up from germline, CDR1 is MDHEN and CDR2 is SYDVKM. The CDR3 has 14 residues. J lost 8 bases, V lost 6 bases, and 9 bases had no gene match. CDR3 bases: TGTGCCAGCAGCCTGACAGGGACCAACGAAAAACTGTTTTTT. Protein product: CASSLTGTNEKLFF.

This clonotype turned up a few times. The chain uses TRBV15 and TRBJ2-1, with 14 bases matching TRBD2. V dropped 5 bases and J dropped 9; count of bases not matched to a gene: 9. Per the germline V gene, CDR1 is LNHNV and CDR2 is YYDKDF (reference sequence). This CDR3 comprises 16 residues. CDR3 residues: CATSPGTSGSKSEQFF. The CDR3 nucleotides are TGTGCCACCAGCCCCGGGACTAGCGGGAGCAAATCTGAGCAGTTCTTC.

V usage is TRBV28 and J usage is TRBJ1-2; TRBD1 is a possible D gene (6 bases). CDR3 length: 17 amino acids. Trimming stripped 6 bases from V and 5 bases from J, with 25 bases between. Per the germline V gene, CDR1 is MDHEN and CDR2 is SYDVKM. This CDR3 is CASRTPQGVPDHYGYTF. The CDR3 bases are TGTGCCAGCAGAACCCCACAGGGTGTACCAGACCATTATGGCTACACCTTC.

This clonotype rates as medium-sized. This sequence joins TRBV10-1 and TRBJ2-1; D remains unclear. From germline, CDR1 is WNHNN and CDR2 SYGVQD (reference sequence). V lost 0 bases and J 0 bases, leaving 15 bases between the germline ends. The CDR3 is 18 amino acids. The CDR3, as DNA: TGCGCCAGCAGTGAGTCGACTTTGGCCTCCAGCTCCTACAATGAGCAGTTCTTC. Translating gives CASSESTLASSSYNEQFF.

This chain joins TRBV11-3 and TRBJ2-3; 8 nucleotides agree with TRBD2. CDR3 length equals 15 residues. CDR1 SGHNT and CDR2 YENEEA come from the germline V gene. V shed 5 bases and J 3 bases; nucleotides not matched to a gene: 7. DNA for the CDR3: TGTGCCAGCAGCAAAGGACTAGCTAGGACAGATACGCAGTATTTT. The encoded protein is CASSKGLARTDTQYF.

On this clonotype: Possible read error: a much larger clone is one base away. V gene TRBV27 combines with J gene TRBJ2-7; D may correspond to TRBD1 or TRBD2 (5 bases each). The CDR3 runs 15 residues. Germline assignment: CDR1 MNHEY and CDR2 SMNVEV (reference sequence). Here the CDR3 DNA reads TGTGCCAGCAGTTTACAGGGACCAGCCCCCTACGATCAGTACTTC. Translation gives CASSLQGPAPYDQYF.

The chain joins TRBV11-1 to TRBJ2-3; no definite D call. Trimming stripped 5 bases from V and 0 bases from J, with 6 bases between. The CDR3 runs to 13 residues. Per the germline V gene, CDR1 is SGHAT and CDR2 is FQDESV (reference sequence). CDR3 amino acids: CASSPTSTDTQYF. The CDR3 DNA sequence: TGTGCCAGCAGCCCCACTAGCACAGATACGCAGTATTTT. Supplemented by reference TRBV11-1 and TRBJ2-3, the full variable domain reads EAEVAQSPRYKITEKSQAVAFWCDPISGHATLYWYRQILGQGPELLVQFQDESVVDDSQLPKDRFSAERLKGVDSTLKIQPAELGDSAMYLCASSPTSTDTQYFGPGTRLTVL.

A note on this clonotype: This clone may be a read error of a much larger clone one base away. The genes are TRBV6-2 or TRBV6-3 and TRBJ1-5; D possibly corresponds to TRBD1 (6 bases). Deletions cut 5 bases from V and 0 bases from J, with 8 bases between. Germline V gene sequence: CDR1 MNHEY, CDR2 SVGEGT. CDR3 length: 14 residues. CDR3 protein: CASSKGGSNQPQHF. CDR3 in DNA: TGTGCCAGCAGTAAAGGGGGTAGCAATCAGCCCCAGCATTTT.

A note on this clonotype: Compared with germline, one end of the junction differs, possibly owing to a read error. The genes are TRBV6-2 or TRBV6-3 and TRBJ2-2; D gene unclear. The CDR3 sequence is 15 residues long. Germline V gene data show CDR1 as MNHEY and CDR2 as SVGEGT. The DNA of the CDR3 is TGTGCCAGCAGTCGTTGGACGGCGAACACCTGGGAGCTGTTTTTT. Residues: CASSRWTANTWELFF.

This clonotype turned up a few times. The V call is TRBV27, the J call TRBJ2-5; 7 bases line up with TRBD1. CDR1 is MNHEY and CDR2 is SMNVEV in the germline V gene (reference sequence). The V gene end was trimmed by 5 bases and the J gene end by 2 bases; junction bases not matched to a gene: 5. The CDR3 runs to 14 residues. CDR3 sequence reads: CASSPLTGQETQYF. The DNA for the CDR3 is TGTGCCAGCAGTCCGTTGACAGGGCAAGAGACCCAGTACTTC.

With regard to this clonotype: A much larger clone lies one base from this, so it may be a read error. CDR3 sequence reads: CASKAGNHPQHF. CDR3 bases: TGTGCCAGCAAGGCGGGCAATCATCCCCAGCATTTT. This chain links TRBV6-1 with TRBJ1-5; D ambiguous. The CDR3 covers 12 residues. Germline V gives CDR1 MNHNS, CDR2 SASEGT.

By share of the sample, this clonotype is large. CDR3 protein: CASSFTVGSGNTIYF. The CDR3 region has the DNA TGTGCCAGCAGTTTTACAGTTGGTTCTGGAAACACCATATATTTT. The chain has TRBV28 and TRBJ1-3; D call uncertain. The CDR3 contains 15 residues. Germline V lookup: CDR1 MDHEN, CDR2 SYDVKM. Between the trimmed V and J ends, which lost 3 bases and 1 base, there was a span of 10 bases.

The chain is built from TRBV29-1 and TRBJ2-3, with TRBD1 matching over 7 bases. Per the germline V gene, CDR1 is SQVTM and CDR2 is ANQGSEA. The CDR3 runs to 13 residues. The V and J ends lost 4 bases and 6 bases, in that order; junction bases with no gene match: 7. The chain's CDR3 is CSVAGTVIDTQYF. In DNA, the CDR3 is TGCAGCGTTGCCGGGACAGTGATCGATACGCAGTATTTT.

The CDR3 here is CASSGSGYNEQFF. In DNA form, the CDR3 reads TGTGCCAGCAGCGGAAGCGGCTACAATGAGCAGTTCTTC. V gene TRBV9 combines with J gene TRBJ2-1, with TRBD2 as a possible D gene (5 bases). CDR1 is SGDLS and CDR2 is YYNGEE in the germline V gene. The CDR3 contains 13 residues. V dropped 3 bases and J dropped 3 bases, with 7 bases sitting between them. Filled out from reference TRBV9 and TRBJ2-1, the complete variable domain reads DSGVTQTPKHLITATGQRVTLRCSPRSGDLSVYWYQQSLDQGLQFLIQYYNGEERAKGNILERFSAQQFPDLHSELNLSSLELGDSALYFCASSGSGYNEQFFGPGTRLTVL.